The present T cell receptor (beta chain) was sequenced within a study of T cells in localized non-small cell lung cancer. Trimming removed 6 bases at V and 5 bases at J, with 14 bases between. The germline V gene has CDR1 LNHDA and CDR2 SQIVND (reference sequence). This CDR3 region has 14 residues. Study conclusions and caveats: Multi-region tumor sequencing was not done, so intratumor heterogeneity could not be excluded. Prolonged overall survival went with higher T cell density in the blood. Uninvolved adjacent lung showed peak T cell clonality, exceeding tumor.

A word on this clone: Its antigen is not identified.

Assay: immunoSEQ multiplex PCR; the TCRdb copy retains only in-frame clones and omits some. The table records around 25,000 clones, 75% to 90% of them present only once. The sample consisted of peripheral blood, taken before any cancer treatment. This receptor was identified in a male donor older than 55 with stage II squamous cell lung carcinoma. The genes are TRBV19 and TRBJ1-3; D is uncertain. For the CDR3, the DNA is TGTGCCAGTAGCGACCTGGACGGAAGAAACACCATATATTTT. It specifies CASSDLDGRNTIYF.